This T cell receptor beta chain was recovered during a study of blood T cells in healthy people across ages. PCR was performed a second time for about 7 to 11 cycles using a sample-barcoded 5' primer and a J-beta primer mix. Using its own MiXCR run on the 5' RACE reads, TCRdb lists one record per CDR3 protein. The sample records around 1,000,000 distinct CDR3 sequences, roughly 24% being singletons. Germline-derived CDR1 and CDR2 are PRHDT and FYEKMQ (reference sequence). This CDR3 is built from 14 residues. Trimming removed 3 bases from V and 1 base from J, with 9 bases in between. This sample was also put to use in a study of T cells of mothers and their children.

The TCR originated in a girl aged 2 to 10 in good health. The sample taken for sequencing was blood. The chain has TRBV13 and TRBJ1-1; D is undetermined. The CDR3 loop is CASSFGSENTEAFF. The CDR3 nucleotides are TGTGCCAGCAGCTTTGGATCAGAGAACACTGAAGCTTTCTTT. Full variable domain (missing parts from reference TRBV13 and TRBJ1-1): AAGVIQSPRHLIKEKRETATLKCYPIPRHDTVYWYQQGPGQDPQFLISFYEKMQSDKGSIPDRFSAQQFSDYHSELNMSSLELGDSALYFCASSFGSENTEAFFGQGTRLTVV.